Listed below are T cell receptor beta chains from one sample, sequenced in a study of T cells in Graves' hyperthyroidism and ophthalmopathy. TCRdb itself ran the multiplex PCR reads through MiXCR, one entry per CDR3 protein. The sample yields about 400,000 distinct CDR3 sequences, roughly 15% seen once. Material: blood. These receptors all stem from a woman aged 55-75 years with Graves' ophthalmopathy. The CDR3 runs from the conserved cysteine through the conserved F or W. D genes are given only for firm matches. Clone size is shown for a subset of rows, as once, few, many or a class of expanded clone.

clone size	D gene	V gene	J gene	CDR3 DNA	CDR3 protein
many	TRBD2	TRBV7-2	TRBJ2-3	TGTGCCAGCAGCCCCTTCCCGGGACTAGCGGGACAAACTAGCACAGATACGCAGTATTTT	CASSPFPGLAGQTSTDTQYF
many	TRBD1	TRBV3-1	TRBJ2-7	TGTGCCAGCAGAAACGAATCGACAGGGGGTTACGAGCAGTACTTC	CASRNESTGGYEQYF
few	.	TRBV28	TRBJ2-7	TGTGCCAGCCTAAGCGGTTTTTACGAGCAGTACTTC	CASLSGFYEQYF
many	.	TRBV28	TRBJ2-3	TGTGCCAGCAGTTTCAGACAGACGAACACAGATACGCAGTATTTT	CASSFRQTNTDTQYF
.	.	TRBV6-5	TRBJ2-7	TGTGCCAGCAGTTACGGGAAAGGGTCCCGAACCTACGAGCAGTACTTC	CASSYGKGSRTYEQYF
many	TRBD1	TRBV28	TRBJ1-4	TGTGCCAGCAGCCGAGATGCCGGGACAGGGGTTGAAAAACTGTTTTTT	CASSRDAGTGVEKLFF
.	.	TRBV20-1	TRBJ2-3	TGCAGTGCTAGAGAGAGGCGGGGCACAGATACGCAGTATTTT	CSARERRGTDTQYF
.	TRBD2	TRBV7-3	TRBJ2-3	TGTGCCAGCAGCTTAGGCCTAGCGGGAGGAATAGATACGCAGTATTTT	CASSLGLAGGIDTQYF
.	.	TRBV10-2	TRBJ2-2	TGCGCCAGCAGTGTTGTGGGAACCGGGGAGCTGTTTTTT	CASSVVGTGELFF
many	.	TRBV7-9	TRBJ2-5	TGTGCCAGCAGCTTACCGGCCTCGGAGACCCAGTACTTC	CASSLPASETQYF
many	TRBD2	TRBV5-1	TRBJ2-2	TGCGCCAGCAGCTTGGCGGGACTAGCCCCCTACACCGGGGAGCTGTTTTTT	CASSLAGLAPYTGELFF
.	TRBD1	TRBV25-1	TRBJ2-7	TGTGCCAGCAGTGAACGAAGGACAGGGACCTACGAGCAGTACTTC	CASSERRTGTYEQYF
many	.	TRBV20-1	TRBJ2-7	TGCAGTGCTTCCTCTTCAACTAGAGGGGCTTACGAGCAGTACTTC	CSASSSTRGAYEQYF
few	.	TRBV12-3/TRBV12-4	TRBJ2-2	TGTGCCAGCAGTTTTAAGGCCCAGGCCGGGGAGCTGTTTTTT	CASSFKAQAGELFF
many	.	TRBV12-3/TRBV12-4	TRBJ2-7	TGTGCCAGCAGTTTAGGGGGGCGCCCCCTTATCTACGAGCAGTACTTC	CASSLGGRPLIYEQYF
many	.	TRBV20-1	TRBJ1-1	TGCAGTGCTAGAGGTACTGGATTTGACACTGAAGCTTTCTTT	CSARGTGFDTEAFF
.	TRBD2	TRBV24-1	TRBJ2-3	TGTGCCACCAGTGTCGCGGGAGGCACAGATACGCAGTATTTT	CATSVAGGTDTQYF
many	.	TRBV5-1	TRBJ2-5	TGCGCCAGCAGCTTCCGGGACTACCAAGAGACCCAGTACTTC	CASSFRDYQETQYF
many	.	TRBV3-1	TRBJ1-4	TGTGCCAGCAGCGCTCGCGTTGAAAAACTGTTTTTT	CASSARVEKLFF
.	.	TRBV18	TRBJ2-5	TGTGCCAGCTCTTACCACGAGACCCAGTACTTC	CASSYHETQYF
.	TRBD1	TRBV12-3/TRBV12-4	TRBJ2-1	TGTGCCAGCAGCTCGACAGGGTTTCGTTACGGAAACAATGAGCAGTTCTTC	CASSSTGFRYGNNEQFF
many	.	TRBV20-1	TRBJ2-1	TGCAGTGCTAGAGATGGACGGGGGTCCAGCTCCTACAATGAGCAGTTCTTC	CSARDGRGSSSYNEQFF
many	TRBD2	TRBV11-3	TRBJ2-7	TGTGCCAGCAGCTTGGGACTAGCGGAGATCTACGAGCAGTACTTC	CASSLGLAEIYEQYF
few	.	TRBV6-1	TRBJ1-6	TGTGCCAGCAGGTCGACAGGTCGGGCACCCCTCCACTTT	CASRSTGRAPLHF
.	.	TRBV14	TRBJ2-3	TGTGCCAGCAGCCAACGGCCCGGTCTCACAGATACGCAGTATTTT	CASSQRPGLTDTQYF